These T cell receptor beta chains were read from a single sample in a study of cytomegalovirus exposure and HLA in healthy donors. Assay: immunoSEQ multiplex PCR; the TCRdb copy retains only in-frame clones and omits some. The repertoire has under 200,000 clones, over 70% of them found once; the top ten carry more than 5.5%. The sequencing input was PBMCs. The receptor set was obtained from a man between 40 and 49 years old in good health and CMV-seronegative. CDR3s include the opening cysteine and the closing phenylalanine or tryptophan. A D gene is named only where the DNA matches it firmly. Expanded clones get a size class; other rows say once, few or many, or leave the size out.

v_call	j_call	d_call	clone_size	cdr3_aa	cdr3_nt
TRBV6-6	TRBJ2-1	-	-	CASSHPTVMMGNEQFF	TGTGCCAGCAGCCACCCGACAGTCATGATGGGCAATGAGCAGTTCTTC
TRBV19	TRBJ2-3	-	-	CASSIVLRGSSADTQYF	TGTGCCAGTAGTATAGTTCTAAGAGGGAGTTCCGCAGATACGCAGTATTTT
TRBV2	TRBJ1-1	TRBD1	-	CASSLRDRMNTEAFF	TGTGCCAGCAGTTTAAGGGACAGGATGAACACTGAAGCTTTCTTT
TRBV2	TRBJ1-1	-	-	CASSFSNTEAFF	TGTGCCAGCAGCTTCTCGAACACTGAAGCTTTCTTT
TRBV4-1	TRBJ1-2	-	-	CASSQGPGANYGYTF	TGCGCCAGCAGCCAAGGCCCGGGGGCTAACTATGGCTACACCTTC
TRBV7-3	TRBJ2-3	TRBD1	-	CASSNTGGLMDTQYF	TGTGCCAGCAGCAACACAGGGGGCCTCATGGATACGCAGTATTTT
TRBV6-6	TRBJ1-2	-	-	CASKRLQGHYGYTF	TGTGCCAGCAAACGATTACAGGGACACTATGGCTACACCTTC
TRBV4-1	TRBJ1-5	-	few	CASSQVSGVGQPQHF	TGCGCCAGCAGCCAAGTGTCCGGGGTTGGTCAGCCCCAGCATTTT
TRBV5-4	TRBJ2-7	-	-	CASSLDRYEQYF	TGTGCCAGCAGCTTGGACAGATACGAGCAGTACTTC
TRBV7-9	TRBJ2-2	TRBD2	-	CSSSPGGARDTGELFF	TGTTCCAGCAGCCCGGGGGGGGCACGTGACACCGGGGAGCTGTTTTTT
TRBV7-2	TRBJ2-7	-	-	CASSLVGEGSYEQYF	TGTGCCAGCAGCTTAGTAGGTGAGGGATCGTACGAGCAGTACTTC
TRBV7-2	TRBJ1-3	-	-	CASSPGGAAGNTIYF	TGTGCCAGCAGCCCGGGGGGCGCCGCGGGAAACACCATATATTTT
TRBV7-9	TRBJ2-5	TRBD1	few	CASSLTGLGTQYF	TGTGCCAGCAGCCTGACAGGGTTGGGGACCCAGTACTTC
TRBV29-1	TRBJ1-5	TRBD1	-	CSVSLPGQGIDSNQPQHF	TGCAGCGTTTCCCTACCGGGACAGGGGATAGATAGCAATCAGCCCCAGCATTTT
TRBV7-6	TRBJ2-7	TRBD2	-	CASSLVGAGGVNSYEQYF	TGTGCCAGCAGCTTAGTTGGCGCGGGGGGCGTTAACTCCTACGAGCAGTACTTC
TRBV11-3	TRBJ2-7	TRBD2	-	CASSRGGSGSYEQYF	TGTGCCAGCAGCCGCGGCGGGAGCGGGAGCTACGAGCAGTACTTC
TRBV5-6	TRBJ2-5	TRBD2	few	CASSAGLAGGLVETQYF	TGTGCCAGCAGCGCGGGACTAGCGGGGGGGCTGGTGGAGACCCAGTACTTC
TRBV11-2	TRBJ2-6	-	-	CASSPWDSGANVLTF	TGTGCCAGCAGCCCCTGGGACTCGGGGGCCAACGTCCTGACTTTC
TRBV4-3	TRBJ2-7	TRBD2	-	CASSQTSGGYEQYF	TGCGCCAGCAGCCAAACTAGCGGGGGCTACGAGCAGTACTTC
TRBV7-2	TRBJ2-3	-	once	CASSLRTSTDTQYF	TGTGCCAGCAGCCTTCGGACTAGCACAGATACGCAGTATTTT
TRBV7-3	TRBJ2-5	-	-	CASSSNVGETQYF	TGTGCCAGCAGCTCCAATGTGGGCGAGACCCAGTACTTC
TRBV7-2	TRBJ2-3	TRBD2	once	CASSLVVAGGPVDTQYF	TGTGCCAGCAGCTTAGTGGTAGCGGGAGGGCCGGTAGATACGCAGTATTTT
TRBV7-2	TRBJ2-7	TRBD2	once	CASSEGPGLAFEQYF	TGTGCCAGCAGCGAAGGTCCTGGACTAGCGTTCGAGCAGTACTTC
TRBV5-1	TRBJ1-2	TRBD1	-	CASSQGQGLTGGYTF	TGCGCCAGCAGCCAGGGACAGGGTTTGACGGGTGGCTACACCTTC
TRBV10-3	TRBJ2-7	TRBD1	-	CAISHTTGGGGYEQYF	TGTGCCATCAGCCATACGACAGGGGGCGGTGGCTACGAGCAGTACTTC
TRBV5-1	TRBJ2-5	TRBD1	-	CASSWDRGETQYF	TGCGCCAGCAGCTGGGACAGGGGAGAGACCCAGTACTTC
TRBV19	TRBJ1-5	TRBD1	once	CASSRNRGDNQPQHF	TGTGCCAGTAGTAGGAACAGGGGAGACAATCAGCCCCAGCATTTT
TRBV11-2	TRBJ1-1	-	-	CASSLGLGGSTEAFF	TGTGCCAGCAGCTTGGGCCTTGGGGGGTCCACTGAAGCTTTCTTT
TRBV19	TRBJ2-7	-	-	CASSSRSYEQYF	TGTGCCAGTAGTTCTCGTTCGTACGAGCAGTACTTC
TRBV6-5	TRBJ2-1	-	-	CASSEIGRGEQFF	TGTGCCAGCAGTGAAATCGGGCGGGGAGAGCAGTTCTTC
TRBV10-3	TRBJ2-7	TRBD1	-	CAISESKDRAYEQYF	TGTGCCATCAGTGAGTCGAAGGACAGGGCCTACGAGCAGTACTTC
TRBV10-3	TRBJ2-2	-	-	CAIRSRADSNTGELFF	TGTGCCATCCGCTCGAGGGCGGATTCAAACACCGGGGAGCTGTTTTTT
TRBV5-1	TRBJ1-4	TRBD1	few	CASSKGQNNEKLFF	TGCGCCAGCAGCAAGGGACAGAATAATGAAAAACTGTTTTTT
TRBV19	TRBJ1-4	-	-	CASSTQGGLNEKLFF	TGTGCCAGTAGTACTCAGGGAGGCCTTAATGAAAAACTGTTTTTT
TRBV10-3	TRBJ1-2	-	-	CAISRQDNYGYTF	TGTGCCATCAGTAGACAGGATAACTATGGCTACACCTTC
TRBV28	TRBJ2-1	-	-	CASSTYNEQFF	TGTGCCAGCAGTACTTACAATGAGCAGTTCTTC
TRBV15	TRBJ1-2	-	-	CATSRDPVGGYGYTF	TGTGCCACCAGCAGAGATCCGGTAGGGGGATATGGCTACACCTTC
TRBV5-8	TRBJ2-6	-	-	CASSFLWDGGSGANVLTF	TGTGCCAGCAGCTTTCTATGGGACGGGGGCTCTGGGGCCAACGTCCTGACTTTC
TRBV4-1	TRBJ1-1	TRBD1	once	CASSQAGQGMNTEAFF	TGCGCCAGCAGCCAAGCCGGACAGGGCATGAACACTGAAGCTTTCTTT
TRBV9	TRBJ2-6	-	-	CASSVQGTGANVLTF	TGTGCCAGCAGCGTCCAGGGGACTGGGGCCAACGTCCTGACTTTC
TRBV6-6	TRBJ2-2	-	-	CASRGGQGDTGELFF	TGTGCCAGCAGGGGGGGGCAGGGAGATACCGGGGAGCTGTTTTTT
TRBV11-2	TRBJ1-1	-	-	CASSSRGTEAFF	TGTGCCAGCAGCTCCCGGGGCACTGAAGCTTTCTTT
TRBV1	TRBJ2-2	-	-	CTSSQDGQGDTGELFF	TGCACCAGCAGCCAAGATGGCCAGGGGGACACCGGGGAGCTGTTTTTT
TRBV2	TRBJ1-1	TRBD1	-	CASGGTGNTEAFF	TGTGCCAGCGGAGGGACAGGGAACACTGAAGCTTTCTTT
TRBV10-3	TRBJ2-6	TRBD1	few	CAISKTGAGANVLTF	TGTGCCATCAGTAAAACAGGGGCCGGGGCCAACGTCCTGACTTTC
TRBV7-9	TRBJ1-2	-	once	CSSSFRDGDGYTF	TGTTCCAGCAGCTTCCGGGATGGGGATGGCTACACCTTC
TRBV4-3	TRBJ1-2	-	once	CASSPLAGYGYTF	TGCGCCAGCAGCCCACTTGCGGGCTATGGCTACACCTTC
TRBV4-1	TRBJ1-6	-	-	CAITPHSGYNSPLHF	TGCGCCATTACACCCCACAGCGGTTATAATTCACCCCTCCACTTT
TRBV5-4	TRBJ1-4	TRBD1	-	CASSRTGAGEKLFF	TGTGCCAGCAGCCGAACAGGGGCAGGAGAAAAACTGTTTTTT